The clone carrying this T cell receptor beta chain was observed a handful of times. Its antigen remains unidentified. A second roughly 7 to 12 cycle PCR used barcoded and J-beta primers. Any given sample supplied a minimum of 3 million CDR3-containing paired-end reads. Each CDR3 protein gets one entry after TCRdb re-called the 5' RACE reads with MiXCR. There are 920,000 or so distinct CDR3 sequences in the sample; under 45% occur only once, and approximately 17% lies in the top ten. With 3 bases removed from V and 7 bases from J, the gap between germline ends came to 16 bases. The CDR3 has 14 residues. The study recruited healthy Caucasian donors from Russia who were aged about 6 to 95. The data were obtained in a study of blood T cells in healthy people across ages. Study-level results: Age showed a roughly linear inverse relationship with TCR beta diversity per million T cells. Leaving the PBMCs unsorted stopped any conclusive comparison of naive versus antigen-experienced cells.

Sequencing was done on a sample of blood. This chain joins TRBV12-3 or TRBV12-4 and TRBJ2-7; tentative D call: TRBD2 (5 bases). The receptor was isolated from a woman aged 60-75 years in good health. CDR3 loop: CASSFLGWELEQYF. CDR3 DNA sequence: TGTGCCAGCAGTTTTCTGGGATGGGAGTTGGAGCAGTACTTC.